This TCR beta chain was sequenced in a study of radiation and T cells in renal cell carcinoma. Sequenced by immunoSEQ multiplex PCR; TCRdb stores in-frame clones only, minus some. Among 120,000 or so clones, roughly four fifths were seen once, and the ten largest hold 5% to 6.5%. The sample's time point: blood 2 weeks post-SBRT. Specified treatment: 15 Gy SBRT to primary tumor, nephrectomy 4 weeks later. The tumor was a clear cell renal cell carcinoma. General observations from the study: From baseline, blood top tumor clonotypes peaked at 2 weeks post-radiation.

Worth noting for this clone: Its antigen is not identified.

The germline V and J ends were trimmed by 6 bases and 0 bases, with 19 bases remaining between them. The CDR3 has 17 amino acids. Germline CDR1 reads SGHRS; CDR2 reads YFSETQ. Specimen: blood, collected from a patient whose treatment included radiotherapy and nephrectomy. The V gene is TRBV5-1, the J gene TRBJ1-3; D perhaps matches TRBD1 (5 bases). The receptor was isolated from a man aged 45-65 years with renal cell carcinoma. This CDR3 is CASTPFGGGFSGNTIYF. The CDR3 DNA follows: TGCGCCAGCACGCCCTTTGGGGGGGGTTTCTCTGGAAACACCATATATTTT.